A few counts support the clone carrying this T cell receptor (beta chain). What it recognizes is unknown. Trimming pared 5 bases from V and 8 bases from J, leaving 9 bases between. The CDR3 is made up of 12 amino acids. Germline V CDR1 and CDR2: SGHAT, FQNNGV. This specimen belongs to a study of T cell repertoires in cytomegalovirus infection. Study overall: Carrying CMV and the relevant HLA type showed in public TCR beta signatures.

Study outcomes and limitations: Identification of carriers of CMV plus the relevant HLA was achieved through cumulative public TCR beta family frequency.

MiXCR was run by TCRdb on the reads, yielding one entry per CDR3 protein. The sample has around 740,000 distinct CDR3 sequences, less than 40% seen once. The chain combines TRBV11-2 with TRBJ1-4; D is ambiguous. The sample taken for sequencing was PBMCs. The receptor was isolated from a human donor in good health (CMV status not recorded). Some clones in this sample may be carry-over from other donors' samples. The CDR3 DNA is TGTGCCAGCAGCCGTAGGGAGGAAAAACTGTTTTTT. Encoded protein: CASSRREEKLFF.